The sequence of this T cell receptor (beta chain) was determined in a study of cytomegalovirus exposure and HLA in healthy donors. V lost 4 bases to trimming and J lost 6 bases; unmatched junction nucleotides: 9. There are 16 residues in the CDR3. Germline V gene data show CDR1 as SGHRS and CDR2 as YFSETQ. PCR employed 60 Vbeta and 13 Jbeta primers. The assay was immunoSEQ multiplex PCR, and TCRdb's table has in-frame clones only and misses some. Of about 64,000 clones in the sample, more than 75% were seen once. Sequenced sample: PBMCs. This TCR derives from a man aged 18-30 years in good health and CMV-seropositive. The chain recombines TRBV5-1 with TRBJ2-1, with TRBD1 matching over 11 bases. The CDR3 is CASSNPGQGEVNEQFF. The DNA of the CDR3 is TGCGCCAGCAGCAACCCGGGACAGGGGGAGGTCAATGAGCAGTTCTTC.